The entry that follows covers one TCR beta chain sequence. What it binds is unknown. Sorting separated CD4+ and CD8+ T cells out of PBMCs. This sample is drawn from a study of CD8+ T cells in alopecia areata. On the study more broadly: At a dose of 5 to 10 mg twice daily, oral tofacitinib was given to treated patients.

Study-wide results and caveats: Scalp samples also yield sequences of resident alphabeta T cells from normal skin. In lesional scalp, particularly from alopecia totalis/universalis, clonality was higher than in normal scalp.

Sequencing templates came from extracted RNA that was reverse transcribed into cDNA. The data were produced by immunoSEQ multiplex PCR, yet TCRdb's version contains in-frame clones alone and is incomplete. This sample has about 130,000 clones, with around 49% found just once. This material consisted of CD8+ T cells sorted from blood, taken at week 0. This receptor was identified in a human donor with alopecia areata.

This chain's CDR3 is CASSQAGWGTEAFF. As DNA, the CDR3 is TGCGCCAGCAGCCAAGCAGGGTGGGGGACTGAAGCTTTCTTT. The V gene is TRBV4-1, the J gene TRBJ1-1; perhaps TRBD1 as D (5 bases). CDR3 length: 14 residues. Germline values: CDR1 MGHRA, CDR2 YSYEKL. Trimming stripped 1 base from V and 5 bases from J, with 11 bases between.